This T cell receptor beta chain derives from a study of T cell responses to AZD1222 COVID-19 vaccine. Study findings and constraints: Spike-wide vaccine-associated CD4 TCRs dominated at 160-218 and 743-854. The peak T cell response came first, and repertoires were sampled only after it. Donors skewed white British and female; clonal diversity was possibly underestimated.

This CDR3 spans 16 amino acids. V was clipped by 3 bases and J by 0 bases; unmatched bases: 5. Turning to this clone: Its antigen remains unknown.

Doses given second, at about 4 or about 12 weeks, were pooled. Method: immunoSEQ multiplex PCR; TCRdb's copy keeps in-frame clones and lacks some. The data contain over 85,000 clones, less than 95% of them singletons. The source of this sequence is an adult who received the AZD1222 COVID-19 vaccine. This sequence joins TRBV23-1 and TRBJ2-1, with TRBD2 identical over 7 bases. TRBV23-1 is an ORF, and what it does is uncertain. The specimen was peripheral blood, collected 28 days after the second AZD1222 dose. CDR3 sequence reads: CASSQTRENSYNEQFF. The CDR3 nucleotides are TGCGCCAGCAGTCAGACGCGGGAGAACTCCTACAATGAGCAGTTCTTC.